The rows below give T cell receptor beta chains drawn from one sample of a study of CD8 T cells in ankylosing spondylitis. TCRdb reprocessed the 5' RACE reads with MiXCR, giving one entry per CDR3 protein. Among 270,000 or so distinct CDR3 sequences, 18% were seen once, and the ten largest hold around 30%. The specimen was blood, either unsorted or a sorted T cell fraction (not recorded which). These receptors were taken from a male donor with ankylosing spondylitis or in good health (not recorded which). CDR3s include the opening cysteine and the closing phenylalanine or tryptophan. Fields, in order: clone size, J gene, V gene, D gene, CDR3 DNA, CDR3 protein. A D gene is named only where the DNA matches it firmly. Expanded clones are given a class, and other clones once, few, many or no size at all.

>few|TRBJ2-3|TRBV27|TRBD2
TGTGCCAGCAGTACTCCCTTAGCGGGAAGGGATACGCAGTATTTT
CASSTPLAGRDTQYF
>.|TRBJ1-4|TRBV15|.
TGTGCCACCAGCACCACGCGGGACATCGAAAAACTGTTTTTT
CATSTTRDIEKLFF
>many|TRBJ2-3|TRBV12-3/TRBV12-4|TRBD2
TGTGCCAGCAGTTTACCCTCGGGACTAGCGGACACAGATACGCAGTATTTT
CASSLPSGLADTDTQYF
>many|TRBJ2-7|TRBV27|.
TGTGCCAGCAGTCCTATATCTGCCCGGGACGTTGTCTCCTACGAGCAGTACTTC
CASSPISARDVVSYEQYF
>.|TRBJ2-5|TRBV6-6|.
TGTGCCAGCACTACACCAGGGGAAGAGACCCAGTACTTC
CASTTPGEETQYF
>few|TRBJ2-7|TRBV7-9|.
TGTGCCAGCAGCAGACAGGACCACTACGAGCAGTACTTC
CASSRQDHYEQYF
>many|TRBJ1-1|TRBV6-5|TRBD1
TGTGCCAGCGTGACAGGGTCTGAAGCTTTCTTT
CASVTGSEAFF
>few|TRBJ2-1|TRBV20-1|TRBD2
TGCAGTGCTAGAGATGTGGGACTAGCGGGGGATTCAAGCTCCTACAATGAGCAGTTCTTC
CSARDVGLAGDSSSYNEQFF
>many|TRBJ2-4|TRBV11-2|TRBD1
TGTGCCAGCAGCCCAAGGGACAGGGGATCCAAAAACATTCAGTACTTC
CASSPRDRGSKNIQYF
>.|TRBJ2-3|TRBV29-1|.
TGCAGCGTGGTTATCACAGATACGCAGTATTTT
CSVVITDTQYF
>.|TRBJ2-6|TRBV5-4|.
TGTGCCAGCAGCTTGGGGGGCGCCTCCCCATATTCGGGGGCCAACGTCCTGACTTTC
CASSLGGASPYSGANVLTF
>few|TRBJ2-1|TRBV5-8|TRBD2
TGTGCCAGCAGCTCGGGACTAGCGGGAGGGCTGGAGGATGAGCAGTTCTTC
CASSSGLAGGLEDEQFF
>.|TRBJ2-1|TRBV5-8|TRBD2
TGTGCCAGCAGCTTGGGCGGGAGTCCCTATGAGCAGTTCTTC
CASSLGGSPYEQFF
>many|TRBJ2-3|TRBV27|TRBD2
TGTGCCAGCAGCATAGCGGGACCAGATACGCAGTATTTT
CASSIAGPDTQYF
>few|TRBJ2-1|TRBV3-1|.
TGTGCCAGCAGCCTCCCTGGTTCCGGGAGTACGGACAATGAGCAGTTCTTC
CASSLPGSGSTDNEQFF
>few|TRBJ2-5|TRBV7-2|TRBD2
TGTGCCAGCAGCTTAGCGTGGGGGGGGGAGACCCAGTACTTC
CASSLAWGGETQYF
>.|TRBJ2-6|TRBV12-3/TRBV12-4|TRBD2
TGTGCCAGCAGTTTCTGGACTAGCGGGAGAGACTCTGGGGCCAACGTCCTGACTTTC
CASSFWTSGRDSGANVLTF
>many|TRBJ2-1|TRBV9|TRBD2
TGTGCCAGCAGCGCGAGAGGGACTAGCATCAATGAGCAGTTCTTC
CASSARGTSINEQFF
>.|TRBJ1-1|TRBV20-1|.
TGCAGTGCTCGAGTGAGTGATAATGAAGCTTTCTTT
CSARVSDNEAFF
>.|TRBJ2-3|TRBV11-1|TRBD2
TGTGCCAGCAGCCTACCGACTAGCGGGACTTCTAGCACAGATACGCAGTATTTT
CASSLPTSGTSSTDTQYF
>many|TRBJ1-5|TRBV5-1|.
TGCGCCAGCAGCCTCACAGGGATCGGGAATCAGCCCCAGCATTTT
CASSLTGIGNQPQHF
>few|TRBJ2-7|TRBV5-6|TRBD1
TGTGCCAGCAGCTTGGTCATTACTGGACAGGGGTTTTCATACGAGCAGTACTTC
CASSLVITGQGFSYEQYF
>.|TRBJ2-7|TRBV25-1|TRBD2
TGTGCCAGCGGGGGGACTAGCGGGAGTTACGAGCAGTACTTC
CASGGTSGSYEQYF
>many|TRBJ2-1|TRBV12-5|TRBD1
TGTGCTAGTGGTTTGGGACAGGGGCTCTACAATGAGCAGTTCTTC
CASGLGQGLYNEQFF
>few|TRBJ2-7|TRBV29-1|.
TGCAGCGTTGAAGACCGACAGGGAGGGTCCTACGAGCAGTACTTC
CSVEDRQGGSYEQYF
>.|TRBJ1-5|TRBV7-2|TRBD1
TGTGCCAGCAGCTTAGGGGGGACAGGGCGACTCAATCAGCCCCAGCATTTT
CASSLGGTGRLNQPQHF
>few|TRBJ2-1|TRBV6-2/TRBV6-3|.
TGTGCCAGCAGTTACTCCGGGACTCGGAGCTCCTACAATGAGCAGTTCTTC
CASSYSGTRSSYNEQFF
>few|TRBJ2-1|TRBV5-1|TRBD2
TGCGCCAGCAGCGTAGAGCGGGGAACGGTCTGGGAGCAGTTCTTC
CASSVERGTVWEQFF
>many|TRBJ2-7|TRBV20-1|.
TGCAGTGCTAGAGATCCTAGCCAGACCTACGAGCAGTACTTC
CSARDPSQTYEQYF
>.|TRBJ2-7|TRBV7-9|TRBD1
TGTGCCAGCAGCTTTAATGTGGGACAGGCGGTCTACGAGCAGTACTTC
CASSFNVGQAVYEQYF
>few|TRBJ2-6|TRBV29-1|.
TGCAGCGTTGAGACTGGGGCCAACGTCCTGACTTTC
CSVETGANVLTF
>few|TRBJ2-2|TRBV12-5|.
TGTGCTAGTGGTTGGGGTACAGTTACCGGGGAGCTGTTTTTT
CASGWGTVTGELFF
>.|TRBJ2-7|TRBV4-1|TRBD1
TGCGCCAGCAGCCAAGATTCAGGACAGGGAACCTACGAGCAGTACTTC
CASSQDSGQGTYEQYF
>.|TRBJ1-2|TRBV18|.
TGTGCCAGCTCACCACTTGACTCCATCTATGGCTACACCTTC
CASSPLDSIYGYTF
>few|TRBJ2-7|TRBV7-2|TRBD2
TGTGCCAGCAGCCTCCGGCCGAGCGGGAGATACGAGCAGTACTTC
CASSLRPSGRYEQYF
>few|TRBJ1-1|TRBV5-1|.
TGCGCCAGCAGCTTGGGCACACCGCATGAAGCTTTCTTT
CASSLGTPHEAFF
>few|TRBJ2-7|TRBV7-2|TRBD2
TGTGCCAGCAGCTTAGAGGGGACTAGCGGTTACGAGCAGTACTTC
CASSLEGTSGYEQYF
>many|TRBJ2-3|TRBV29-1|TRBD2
TGCAGCGTTGCTAGCGGCTACACAGATACGCAGTATTTT
CSVASGYTDTQYF
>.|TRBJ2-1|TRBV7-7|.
TGTGCTAGCAGCTCGGACTTATCTTCCTACGAGCAGTTCTTC
CASSSDLSSYEQFF
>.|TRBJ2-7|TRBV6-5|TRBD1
TGTGCCAGCAGTACTTCTGACAGGGCGTCCTACGAGCAGTACTTC
CASSTSDRASYEQYF
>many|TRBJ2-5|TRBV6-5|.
TGTGCCAGCAGTTATGTAGGGTCCCAAGAGACCCAGTACTTC
CASSYVGSQETQYF
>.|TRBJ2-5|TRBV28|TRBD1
TGTGCCAGCAGTAGGGCAGGGGGAGTCCAAGAGACCCAGTACTTC
CASSRAGGVQETQYF